This T cell receptor beta chain was captured by sequencing in a study of blood T cell repertoires in COVID-19. For the study at large: The study drew acute and convalescent COVID-19 samples from the United States, Italy and Spain. From T cells, B-cell-depleted T cells, or PBMCs came the material, which was cDNA or gDNA.

V dropped 2 bases and J dropped 4 bases, with 11 bases sitting between them. Germline assignment: CDR1 MNHEY and CDR2 SVGEGT. This CDR3 spans 14 amino acids. Original analysis: Quantification of nucleated cells was approximated via reference gene primer amplification. This table comes from immunoSEQ multiplex PCR, and its TCRdb copy is limited to in-frame clones, with some not included. V, J and clone size were drawn from that table, and D and trimming were deduced from the DNA. The sample lists more than 35,000 clones; approximately 85% were seen once. The chain joins TRBV6-2 or TRBV6-3 to TRBJ1-1; D is perhaps TRBD1 (6 bases). The sequence derives from a human donor in a cohort sampled during active COVID-19. Sequenced sample: peripheral blood. The CDR3 nucleotides are TGTGCCAGCAGTTACGACAGGATCGGCACTGAAGCTTTCTTT. Amino acids: CASSYDRIGTEAFF.